The 21 T cell receptor beta chains in this list originate from one sample, sequenced in a study of response to subunit inactivated influenza vaccine. Each CDR3 protein gets one entry after TCRdb re-called the RT-PCR reads with MiXCR. There are more than 600,000 distinct CDR3 sequences in the sample; around a sixth occur only once, and roughly a tenth lies in the top ten. The source material was PBMCs from blood, sampled about 5 days after vaccination. Receptor source: a man aged 45-65 years who received an inactivated influenza vaccine.

This clonotype was detected only a few times. The chain recombines TRBV4-2 with TRBJ2-5; D is unclear. CDR1 and CDR2 (germline): LGHNA, YNFKEQ. The V and J ends lost 3 bases and 0 bases respectively, with 5 bases between them. CDR3 length: 13 amino acids. The CDR3 is CASSQEYQETQYF. The CDR3 DNA sequence: TGTGCCAGCAGCCAGGAGTACCAAGAGACCCAGTACTTC.

V is TRBV12-3 or TRBV12-4 and J is TRBJ2-1; 11 bases are a match to TRBD2. The CDR3 is 17 amino acids. V was pared by 8 bases and J by 6 bases, with 15 bases of the junction left unmatched. The CDR3, as DNA: TGTGCCAGCTTACTATCACCTAGACTAGCGGGAAGCAATGAGCAGTTCTTC. It translates to CASLLSPRLAGSNEQFF.

This clonotype appeared many times. This chain joins TRBV7-8 and TRBJ2-3, with D tentatively TRBD1 (5 bases). Deletions cut 0 bases from V and 7 bases from J, with 11 bases between. Germline loops: CDR1 SGHVS, CDR2 FQNEAQ. CDR3 length equals 14 residues. The CDR3 region is CASSLAGAGNTQYF. The CDR3 region has the DNA TGTGCCAGCAGCTTAGCAGGGGCTGGAAATACGCAGTATTTT. The variable domain in full, with the rest retrieved from reference TRBV7-8 and TRBJ2-3, is GAGVSQSPRYKVAKRGQDVALRCDPISGHVSLFWYQQALGQGPEFLTYFQNEAQLDKSGLPSDRFFAERPEGSVSTLKIQRTQQEDSAVYLCASSLAGAGNTQYFGPGTRLTVL.

The chain couples TRBV28 to TRBJ2-1; D gene unclear. CDR1 and CDR2 (germline): MDHEN, SYDVKM. Deletions cut 3 bases from V and 3 bases from J, with 9 bases between. CDR3 length: 14 amino acids. The CDR3 DNA reads TGTGCCAGCAGTTTTCCCAGGAACTACAATGAGCAGTTCTTC. Its protein product is CASSFPRNYNEQFF.

This clonotype occurred many times. V gene TRBV29-1 combines with J gene TRBJ2-4, with D hard to call. V was trimmed by 0 bases and J by 0 bases, leaving 15 bases between them. Germline V gives CDR1 SQVTM, CDR2 ANQGSEA. The length of the CDR3 is 17 residues. This CDR3 is CSVEDKTAHLAKNIQYF. The CDR3 DNA reads TGCAGCGTTGAAGATAAAACAGCGCATCTAGCCAAAAACATTCAGTACTTC.

Only a few counts were recorded for this clonotype. The V gene is TRBV12-3 or TRBV12-4, the J gene TRBJ1-1, with TRBD1 identical over 10 bases. The CDR3 covers 16 residues. V lost 6 bases, J lost 1 base, and 8 bases stayed unmatched. The CDR3 bases are TGTGCCAGCAGCTCGGGACAGGGGCGGGGGAACACTGAAGCTTTCTTT. It encodes CASSSGQGRGNTEAFF.

This clonotype was seen only a few times. The V gene is TRBV13, the J gene TRBJ2-7, with TRBD2 as a possible D gene (5 bases). The V end lost 5 bases, the J end lost 2 bases, and 13 bases lay between the germline ends. Germline CDR1 and CDR2: PRHDT and FYEKMQ (reference sequence). The CDR3 consists of 14 residues. CDR3 sequence: CASSRLRRPYEQYF. CDR3 nucleotide sequence: TGTGCCAGCAGCCGCCTAAGGAGGCCCTACGAGCAGTACTTC.

This clonotype was observed a few times. The chain is built from TRBV5-1 and TRBJ2-5; no reliable D call. V lost 5 bases and J lost 0, with 11 bases in between. The CDR3 is 14 residues long. Germline CDR1 reads SGHRS; CDR2 reads YFSETQ. The CDR3 nucleotides are TGCGCCAGCAGTCCCGGCCTCCACCAAGAGACCCAGTACTTC. As protein: CASSPGLHQETQYF.

This clonotype was seen more than once but under ten times. This chain uses TRBV10-3 with TRBJ1-5; perhaps TRBD1 as D (5 bases). CDR3 length equals 13 residues. Germline-derived CDR1 and CDR2 are ENHRY and SYGVKD. V lost 4 bases to trimming and J lost 7 bases, with 11 bases between them. The CDR3 coding sequence is TGTGCCATCAGTGCTCAGGGTGAACAGCCCCAGCATTTT. As protein: CAISAQGEQPQHF.

The chain is built from TRBV24-1 and TRBJ2-5; no reliable D call. Germline lookup yields CDR1 KGHDR and CDR2 SFDVKD. The CDR3 has 13 residues. V lost 5 bases, J lost 2 bases, and 8 bases lay in between. This chain's CDR3 is CATSGAAQETQYF. The CDR3 DNA sequence: TGTGCCACCAGTGGGGCAGCTCAAGAGACCCAGTACTTC.

V gene TRBV4-3 combines with J gene TRBJ2-4; D is undetermined. This CDR3 has 16 residues. Per germline, CDR1 LGHNA and CDR2 YSLEER. V gave up 1 base and J gave up 0 bases, with 10 bases separating them. DNA of the CDR3: TGCGCCAGCAGCCAAGGGGCCAGTACAGCCAAAAACATTCAGTACTTC. Its protein product is CASSQGASTAKNIQYF.

The rearrangement joins TRBV12-3 or TRBV12-4 to TRBJ1-4, with D perhaps TRBD1 (6 bases). V lost 3 bases, J lost 1 base, and 12 bases lay in between. The CDR3 contains 16 residues. The CDR3 DNA reads as TGTGCCAGCAGTTTGGGGGGCGCGATAACTAATGAAAAACTGTTTTTT. This gives the protein CASSLGGAITNEKLFF.

The table lists this clonotype with many counts. The CDR3 nucleotides are TGTGCCAGCAGCTTAGCGTGGGCTGGAGGGAGGAACATTCAGTACTTC. Its protein product is CASSLAWAGGRNIQYF. This chain uses TRBV7-6 with TRBJ2-4, with D maybe TRBD2 (6 bases). V was trimmed by 0 bases and J by 7 bases, leaving 16 bases between them. The length of the CDR3 is 16 residues. Looked up from germline, CDR1 is SGHVS and CDR2 is FNYEAQ.

This clonotype showed up just once. The chain uses TRBV20-1 and TRBJ1-2; D unresolved. The CDR3 extends over 13 amino acids. Germline V gene data show CDR1 as DFQATT and CDR2 as SNEGSKA (reference sequence). V shed 3 bases and J shed 5 bases, with 13 bases lying between them. CDR3 region: CSASSGTIYGYTF. The CDR3 bases are TGCAGTGCTAGCTCGGGAACGATTTATGGCTACACCTTC.

This clonotype occurred a few times. The chain has TRBV4-3 and TRBJ2-1; 13 positions agree with TRBD2. The germline CDR1 and CDR2 sequences are LGHNA and YSLEER. Unmatched junction bases numbered 6, after V lost 3 bases and J lost 10 bases. The CDR3 spans 15 residues. The CDR3 is CASSQAGTSGEEQFF. CDR3 nucleotides: TGCGCCAGCAGCCAGGCCGGGACTAGCGGGGAGGAGCAGTTCTTC.

V usage is TRBV20-1 and J usage is TRBJ2-3, with D possibly TRBD1 on 5 matching bases. V gave up 0 bases and J gave up 4 bases, with 14 bases separating them. The CDR3 runs to 15 residues. Germline V gene lookup returns CDR1 DFQATT and CDR2 SNEGSKA (reference sequence). The CDR3 nucleotides are TGCAGTGCTAGAGATTTCAGGGAAGTTGCAGATACGCAGTATTTT. Protein sequence: CSARDFREVADTQYF.

The V gene is TRBV29-1, the J gene TRBJ1-1; D unclear. V gave up 5 bases and J gave up 1 base, with 8 bases separating them. Germline CDR1 is SQVTM and CDR2 is ANQGSEA. The CDR3 runs 12 residues. CDR3 nucleotide sequence: TGCAGCGTTACTGATGGGAACACTGAAGCTTTCTTT. Its translation is CSVTDGNTEAFF.

This clonotype appeared many times. This chain uses TRBV5-1 with TRBJ2-3; TRBD2 agrees at 9 bases. Germline CDR1 SGHRS, CDR2 YFSETQ. Trimming removed 4 bases from V and 2 bases from J; junction bases left unmatched: 8. The CDR3 is 16 residues long. CDR3 amino acids: CASSVRASGNTDTQYF. DNA of the CDR3: TGCGCCAGCAGCGTGAGGGCTAGCGGGAACACAGATACGCAGTATTTT.

This clonotype has only a few counts. The rearrangement links TRBV20-1 to TRBJ1-6; D is undetermined. The germline V gene encodes CDR1 DFQATT and CDR2 SNEGSKA (reference sequence). Trimming cost V 3 bases and J 12 bases, with 12 bases left between them. The CDR3 spans 12 residues. The CDR3 nucleotides are TGCAGTGCTAGCAGAGTCCCTGAACCCCTCCACTTT. Its translation is CSASRVPEPLHF.

This clonotype showed up just a few times. V is TRBV27 and J is TRBJ2-7, with D perhaps given as TRBD1 or TRBD2 (5 bases each). Per germline, CDR1 MNHEY and CDR2 SMNVEV (reference sequence). V was shortened by 8 bases and J by 7 bases, with 18 bases between the two germline ends. The CDR3 extends over 13 amino acids. In nucleotides, the CDR3 is TGTGCCAGCGGGACCCGGGGCCAAAAGGAGCAGTACTTC. It encodes CASGTRGQKEQYF.

This clonotype has just a few counts. The genes are TRBV20-1 and TRBJ1-5; the D gene is possibly TRBD1 (6 bases). The CDR3 runs 14 residues. Between the trimmed V and J ends, which lost 4 bases and 6 bases, there was a span of 16 bases. Germline lookup yields CDR1 DFQATT and CDR2 SNEGSKA (reference sequence). The DNA for the CDR3 is TGCAGTGCTAATTCGGGGGGGGCTCGTCAGCCCCAGCATTTT. This encodes CSANSGGARQPQHF.